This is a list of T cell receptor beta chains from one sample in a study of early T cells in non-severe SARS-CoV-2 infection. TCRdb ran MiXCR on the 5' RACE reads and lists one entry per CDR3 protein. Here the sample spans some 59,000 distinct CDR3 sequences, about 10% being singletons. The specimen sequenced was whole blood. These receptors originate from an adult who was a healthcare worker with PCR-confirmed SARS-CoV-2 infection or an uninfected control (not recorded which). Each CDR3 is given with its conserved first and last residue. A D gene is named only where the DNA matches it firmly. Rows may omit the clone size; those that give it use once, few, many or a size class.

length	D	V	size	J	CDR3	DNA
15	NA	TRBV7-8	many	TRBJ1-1	CASSLRSGQNTEAFF	TGTGCCAGCAGCTTGCGCTCGGGTCAGAACACTGAAGCTTTCTTT
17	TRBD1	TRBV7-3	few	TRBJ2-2	CASSWIGTGRSTGELFF	TGTGCCAGCAGCTGGATCGGGACAGGGAGGTCCACCGGGGAGCTGTTTTTT
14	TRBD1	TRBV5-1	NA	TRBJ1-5	CASSLGTGKQPQHF	TGCGCCAGCAGCCTAGGGACAGGGAAACAGCCCCAGCATTTT
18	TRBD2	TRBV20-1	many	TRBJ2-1	CSARDRSGASGSYNEQFF	TGCAGTGCTAGAGATAGGAGTGGGGCTAGCGGCTCCTACAATGAGCAGTTCTTC
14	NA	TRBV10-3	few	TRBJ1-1	CAISESGGGAEAFF	TGTGCCATCAGTGAATCTGGGGGAGGCGCTGAAGCTTTCTTT
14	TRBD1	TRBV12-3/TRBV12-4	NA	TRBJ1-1	CASSWDRGLTEAFF	TGTGCCAGCAGTTGGGACAGGGGGCTTACTGAAGCTTTCTTT
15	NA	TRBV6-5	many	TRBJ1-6	CASSYSTEGASPLHF	TGTGCCAGCAGTTACTCGACCGAGGGAGCTTCACCCCTCCACTTT
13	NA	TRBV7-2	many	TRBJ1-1	CASSRRGITEAFF	TGTGCCAGCAGCCGAAGGGGAATCACTGAAGCTTTCTTT
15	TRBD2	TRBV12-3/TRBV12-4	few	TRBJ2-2	CASSLYSGGAGELFF	TGTGCCAGCAGTTTATATAGCGGGGGGGCCGGGGAGCTGTTTTTT
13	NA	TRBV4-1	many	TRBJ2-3	CASSQLERDTQYF	TGCGCCAGCAGCCAACTAGAGAGGGATACGCAGTATTTT
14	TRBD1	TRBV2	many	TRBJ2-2	CASSPGQYTGELFF	TGTGCCAGCAGTCCGGGACAGTACACCGGGGAGCTGTTTTTT
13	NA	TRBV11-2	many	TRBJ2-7	CASSRDRSYEQYF	TGTGCCAGCAGCCGGGACCGTTCCTACGAGCAGTACTTC